The 10 T cell receptor beta chains presented below share a single source sample, sequenced in a study of cytomegalovirus exposure and HLA in healthy donors. Primers: 60 Vbeta forward and 13 Jbeta reverse. Sequencing was performed with immunoSEQ multiplex PCR; in TCRdb, only in-frame clones are kept and a portion is missing. Seen here are around 140,000 clones, approximately 80% observed once, and the top ten hold 2% to 2.5%. Sequencing was carried out using PBMCs. The origin of the receptors is a man aged 50 to 60 in good health and CMV-seronegative.

As concerns this clone: The same CDR3 is also encoded by other DNA sequences in this sample. The chain combines TRBV4-1 with TRBJ2-1; D is perhaps TRBD2 (6 bases). Germline lookup yields CDR1 MGHRA and CDR2 YSYEKL. The CDR3 has 15 amino acids. Trimming took 0 bases from V and 9 from J, leaving 15 bases between them. In nucleotides, the CDR3 is TGCGCCAGCAGCCAAGAGCCGGCGGGGAAAGGTGAGCAGTTCTTC. This translates into CASSQEPAGKGEQFF.

The chain has TRBV7-2 and TRBJ2-1; D possibly corresponds to TRBD2 (5 bases). Trimming left V 5 bases short and J 7 bases short, with 12 bases between. CDR1 and CDR2 from the germline V gene are SGHTA and FQGNSA. The CDR3 runs 13 residues. The DNA for the CDR3 is TGTGCCAGCAGCCAAGGGTGGGAGAATGAGCAGTTCTTC. Protein sequence: CASSQGWENEQFF.

This clone has only one observation. J is TRBJ2-1 and V is TRBV15; tentatively, D is TRBD2 (5 bases). There are 14 residues in the CDR3. The ends were cut back, 2 bases at V and 4 bases at J, with 9 bases in the middle. The V gene's germline CDR1 is LNHNV and CDR2 YYDKDF (reference sequence). The CDR3 DNA sequence: TGTGCCACCAGCAGACTTACGGGGTACAATGAGCAGTTCTTC. This gives the protein CATSRLTGYNEQFF.

This clone was picked up one time. The V call is TRBV28, the J call TRBJ2-1; TRBD2 matches at 8 bases. The CDR3 extends over 16 amino acids. Germline loops: CDR1 MDHEN, CDR2 SYDVKM. Germline trimming cut 6 bases from V and 4 bases from J; bases unmatched to any gene: 11. The CDR3 spells CASSPLSTGGYNEQFF. The CDR3, as DNA: TGTGCCAGCAGCCCCTTATCTACGGGGGGGTACAATGAGCAGTTCTTC.

The V call is TRBV6-5, the J call TRBJ2-7; no clear D. CDR1 and CDR2 from the germline V gene are MNHEY and SVGAGI. The V gene lost 8 bases and the J gene lost 0 bases, with 14 bases spanning the gap. CDR3 size: 14 residues. CDR3: CASGRDGTSYEQYF. The CDR3 DNA sequence: TGTGCCAGCGGGCGCGACGGAACCTCCTACGAGCAGTACTTC.

V gene TRBV25-1 combines with J gene TRBJ2-4; TRBD1 is a possible D gene (6 bases). The CDR3 runs 15 residues. The V end was cut by 3 bases, the J end by 0 bases, with 9 bases between. CDR1 is MGHDK and CDR2 is SYGVNS in the germline V gene. CDR3 bases: TGTGCCAGCAGTGAGCAGGGGCTAGCCAAAAACATTCAGTACTTC. It codes for CASSEQGLAKNIQYF.

The J gene is TRBJ2-1, the V gene TRBV18; D ambiguous. The germline V gene encodes CDR1 KGHSH and CDR2 LQKENI. CDR3 length equals 12 residues. The ends were cut back, 3 bases at V and 7 bases at J, with 7 bases in the middle. The CDR3 here is CASSPAGNEQFF. The CDR3 DNA reads TGTGCCAGCTCACCTGCAGGAAATGAGCAGTTCTTC.

V usage is TRBV30 and J usage is TRBJ1-1; weak D call: TRBD1 (5 bases). The germline gives CDR1 GTSNPN, CDR2 SVGIG (reference sequence). CDR3 length: 13 residues. V was cut by 3 bases and J by 6 bases, with 14 bases left in between. The CDR3 sequence: CAWSRVQRAEAFF. CDR3 DNA sequence: TGTGCCTGGAGCAGGGTACAACGCGCTGAAGCTTTCTTT.

This sequence joins TRBV29-1 and TRBJ2-1; D not certain. This CDR3 is built from 14 residues. Germline CDR1 reads SQVTM; CDR2 reads ANQGSEA. V was trimmed by 2 bases and J by 2 bases, leaving 10 bases between them. CDR3 in DNA: TGCAGCGTTGAACAAACCAGGACCTACAATGAGCAGTTCTTC. It translates to CSVEQTRTYNEQFF.

The chain carries TRBV7-9 and TRBJ1-2, with TRBD1 identical over 7 bases. Losses at the gene ends were 5 bases for V and 4 bases for J; bases not matched to a gene: 4. This CDR3 has 13 residues. Germline loops: CDR1 SEHNR, CDR2 FQNEAQ (reference sequence). The CDR3 is CASSMGQIYGYTF. CDR3 coding DNA: TGTGCCAGCAGCATGGGACAGATCTATGGCTACACCTTC.